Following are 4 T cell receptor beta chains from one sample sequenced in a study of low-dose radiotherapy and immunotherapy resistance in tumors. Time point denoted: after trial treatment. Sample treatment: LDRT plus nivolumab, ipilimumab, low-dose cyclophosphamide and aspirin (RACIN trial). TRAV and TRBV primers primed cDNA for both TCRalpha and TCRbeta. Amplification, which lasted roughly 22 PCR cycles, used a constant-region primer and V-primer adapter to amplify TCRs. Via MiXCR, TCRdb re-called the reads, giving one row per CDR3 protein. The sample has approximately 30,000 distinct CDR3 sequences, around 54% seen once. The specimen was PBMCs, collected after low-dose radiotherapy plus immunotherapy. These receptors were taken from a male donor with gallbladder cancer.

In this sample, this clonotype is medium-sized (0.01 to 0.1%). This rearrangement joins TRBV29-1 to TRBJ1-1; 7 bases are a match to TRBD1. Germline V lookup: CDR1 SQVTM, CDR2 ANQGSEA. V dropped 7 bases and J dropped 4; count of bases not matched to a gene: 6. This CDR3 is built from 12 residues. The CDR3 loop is CSGRTGGTEAFF. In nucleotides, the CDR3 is TGCAGCGGCCGGACAGGAGGCACTGAAGCTTTCTTT. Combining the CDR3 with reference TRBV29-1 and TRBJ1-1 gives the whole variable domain SAVISQKPSRDICQRGTSLTIQCQVDSQVTMMFWYRQQPGQSLTLIATANQGSEATYESGFVIDKFPISRPNLTFSTLTVSNMSPEDSSIYLCSGRTGGTEAFFGQGTRLTVV.

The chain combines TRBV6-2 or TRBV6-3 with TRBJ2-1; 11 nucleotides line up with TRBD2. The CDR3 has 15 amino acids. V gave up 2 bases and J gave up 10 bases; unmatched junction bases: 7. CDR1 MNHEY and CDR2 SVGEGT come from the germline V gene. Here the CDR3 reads CASSYPLTSGVEQFF. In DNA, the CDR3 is TGTGCCAGCAGTTACCCTCTGACTAGCGGGGTAGAGCAGTTCTTC.

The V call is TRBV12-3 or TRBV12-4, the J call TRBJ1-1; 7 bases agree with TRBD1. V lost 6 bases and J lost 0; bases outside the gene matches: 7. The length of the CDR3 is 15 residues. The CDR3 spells CASRPPTGVNTEAFF. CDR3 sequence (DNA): TGTGCCAGCAGACCCCCAACAGGGGTGAACACTGAAGCTTTCTTT.

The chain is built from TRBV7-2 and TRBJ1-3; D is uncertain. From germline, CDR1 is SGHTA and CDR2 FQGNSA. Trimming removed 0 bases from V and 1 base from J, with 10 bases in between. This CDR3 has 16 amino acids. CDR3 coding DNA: TGTGCCAGCAGCTTAGCCACGGCCCCATCTGGAAACACCATATATTTT. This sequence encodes CASSLATAPSGNTIYF.